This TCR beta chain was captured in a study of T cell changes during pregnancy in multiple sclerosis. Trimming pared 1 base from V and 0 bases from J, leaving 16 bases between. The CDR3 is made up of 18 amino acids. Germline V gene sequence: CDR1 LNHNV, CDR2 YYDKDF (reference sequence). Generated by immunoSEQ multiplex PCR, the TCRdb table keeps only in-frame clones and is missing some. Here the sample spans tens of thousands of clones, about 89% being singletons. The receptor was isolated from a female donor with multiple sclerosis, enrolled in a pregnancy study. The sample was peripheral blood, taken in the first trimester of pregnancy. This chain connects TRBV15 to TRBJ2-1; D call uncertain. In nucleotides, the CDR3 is TGTGCCACCAGCAGAGGGGCCTCGGCCCAGAGCTCCTACAATGAGCAGTTCTTC. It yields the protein CATSRGASAQSSYNEQFF.